The rows below give T cell receptor beta chains drawn from one sample of a study of T-cell reconstitution after alpha-beta-depleted transplantation in children. MiXCR, applied by TCRdb to the PCR reads, yields one record per CDR3 protein. The data hold under 35,000 distinct CDR3 sequences, with 5.5% to 7.5% observed a single time. This specimen consisted of PBMCs, mostly from graft donor cells, obtained 180 days after TCRalphabeta/CD19-depleted stem cell transplant. These receptors were taken from a male patient younger than 18 who had a stem cell transplant for acute myeloid leukemia, so the T cells may come from the graft donor. Both conserved end residues are part of each CDR3. A D gene is named only where the DNA matches it firmly. Clone size is stated in some rows and not others, as once, few, many or a class when expanded.

d_call j_call clone_size v_call cdr3_aa cdr3_nt
TRBD2 TRBJ2-3 many TRBV6-5 CASSALAANTQYF TGTGCCAGCAGCGCCCTAGCGGCGAATACGCAGTATTTT
TRBD2 TRBJ2-3 many TRBV7-8 CASSLFYSGGASTDTQYF TGTGCCAGCAGCTTATTCTATAGCGGGGGGGCGTCTACAGATACGCAGTATTTT
NA TRBJ2-7 many TRBV7-8 CASSLLASGTAVNEQYF TGTGCCAGCAGCTTATTGGCCTCCGGGACTGCCGTGAACGAGCAGTACTTC
NA TRBJ2-1 many TRBV30 CAWRKGLSNEQFF TGTGCCTGGAGGAAAGGGCTCTCCAATGAGCAGTTCTTC
NA TRBJ2-3 many TRBV9 CASSVALIPDTQYF TGTGCCAGCAGCGTAGCCCTCATTCCAGATACGCAGTATTTT
NA TRBJ1-1 many TRBV12-3/TRBV12-4 CASSSQGFTEAFF TGTGCCAGCAGTTCCCAGGGGTTCACTGAAGCTTTCTTT
NA TRBJ2-5 many TRBV7-2 CASSSGRTQYF TGTGCCAGCAGCTCCGGACGGACCCAGTACTTC
NA TRBJ2-7 many TRBV4-3 CASSQDTGVTYEQYF TGCGCCAGCAGCCAAGATACTGGCGTCACCTACGAGCAGTACTTC
NA TRBJ2-2 many TRBV11-2 CASSLKPGADTGELFF TGTGCCAGCAGCTTAAAGCCGGGAGCCGACACCGGGGAGCTGTTTTTT
NA TRBJ2-2 NA TRBV24-1 CATESLTGELFF TGTGCCACCGAGAGCCTCACCGGGGAGCTGTTTTTT